This TCR beta chain was obtained from a study of T cell responses to AZD1222 COVID-19 vaccine. Findings and caveats of the study: Researchers report vaccine-associated CD4 TCRs spanning spike, with dominance at 160-218 and 743-854. With two AZD1222 doses given, Spike-specific TCR breadth and depth both rose. Unmutated variant regions are reportedly the target of nearly half of TCRs that are spike-specific.

This CDR3 is built from 14 residues. Trimming took off 1 base at V and 2 bases at J, with 6 bases between the two ends. Per the germline V gene, CDR1 is SGHTA and CDR2 is FQGNSA. TCRdb's table, derived via immunoSEQ multiplex PCR, lists solely in-frame clones and lacks some. The table lists under 70,000 clones, 60% to 85% of them singletons, with approximately 20% in the top ten. In the case of this clone: The antigen remains unidentified.

Sequenced material: peripheral blood, taken on day 0 of MenACWY control vaccination. The chain couples TRBV7-2 to TRBJ1-5; unclear D gene. This receptor was obtained from an adult in good health. The CDR3 loop is CASSLVPGNQPQHF. CDR3 nucleotides: TGTGCCAGCAGCTTAGTACCGGGCAATCAGCCCCAGCATTTT.